This T cell receptor (beta chain) emerged from a study of T cells in Graves' hyperthyroidism and ophthalmopathy. About the research overall: Peripheral blood was obtained at initial diagnosis, preceding any treatment. Findings of the study overall: In validation, the model predicted ophthalmopathy. These predictions came a median about 6.5 months before onset. Most thyroid clonotypes expanded above 0.001 appeared in blood too.

This clonotype came up many times. The antigen is unknown. From approximately 9.3 ml of fresh peripheral blood, PBMCs were isolated. Authors of the study amplified TCR beta CDR3 regions from RNA transcripts. The HTBI set primed first-round TCR CDR3 RT-PCR. TCRdb re-called the multiplex PCR reads through MiXCR, storing one row per CDR3 protein. The sample lists 200,000 to 250,000 distinct CDR3 sequences; around 18% were seen once. V lost 2 bases to trimming and J lost 8 bases, with 10 bases between them. In germline, CDR1 is SGHDT, CDR2 YYEEEE. The CDR3 has 12 amino acids. Sequencing was done on a sample of blood. The receptor was isolated from a middle-aged man with Graves' hyperthyroidism. This chain connects TRBV5-6 to TRBJ1-2; no clear D. CDR3 sequence: CASSFGRTGYTF. The CDR3 DNA reads as TGTGCCAGCAGCTTTGGGAGAACGGGCTACACCTTC.